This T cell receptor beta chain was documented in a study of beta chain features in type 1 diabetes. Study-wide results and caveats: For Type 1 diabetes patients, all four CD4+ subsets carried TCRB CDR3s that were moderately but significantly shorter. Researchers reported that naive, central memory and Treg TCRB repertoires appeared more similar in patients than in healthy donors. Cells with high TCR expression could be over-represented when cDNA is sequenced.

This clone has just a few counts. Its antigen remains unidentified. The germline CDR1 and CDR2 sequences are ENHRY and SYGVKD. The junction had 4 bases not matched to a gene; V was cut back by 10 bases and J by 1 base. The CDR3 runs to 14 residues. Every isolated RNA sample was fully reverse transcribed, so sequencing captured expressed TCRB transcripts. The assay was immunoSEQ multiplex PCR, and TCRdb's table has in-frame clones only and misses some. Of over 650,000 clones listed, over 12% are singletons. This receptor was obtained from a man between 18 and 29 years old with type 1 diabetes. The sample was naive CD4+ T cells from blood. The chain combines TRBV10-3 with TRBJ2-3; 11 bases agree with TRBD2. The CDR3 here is CATETSGGTDTQYF. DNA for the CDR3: TGTGCCACCGAGACTAGCGGGGGCACAGATACGCAGTATTTT.